This TCR beta chain was identified in a study of cytomegalovirus exposure and HLA in healthy donors. Study-wide background: Ancestry clustering placed 81% of several hundred genotyped donors in the Caucasian-associated cluster. Study-wide results and caveats: Productive status was seen about 87% or about 30% of the time for most TCR beta V segments in an earlier analysis. Most TCRs appeared rarely, but some public TCRs recurred in many donors.

PCR used 60 Vbeta primers and 13 Jbeta primers. The repertoire was sequenced with immunoSEQ multiplex PCR; TCRdb's copy has only in-frame clones and lacks some. Among more than 200,000 clones, under 90% were seen once, and the ten largest hold over 1%. As to this clone: What it recognizes is unknown.

Sequencing was done on a sample of PBMCs. The source of this sequence is a human donor in good health.

DNA of the CDR3: TGCGCCAGCAGCCAAGCGACTAGCGGGAGTCCCATCTCCTACGAGCAGTACTTC. As protein: CASSQATSGSPISYEQYF. V and J are TRBV4-1 and TRBJ2-5; 12 nucleotides match TRBD2. The closer fit of TRBJ2-7 to the DNA end suggests the J call may be wrong. The CDR3 loop spans 18 amino acids. CDR1 and CDR2 from the germline V gene are MGHRA and YSYEKL.